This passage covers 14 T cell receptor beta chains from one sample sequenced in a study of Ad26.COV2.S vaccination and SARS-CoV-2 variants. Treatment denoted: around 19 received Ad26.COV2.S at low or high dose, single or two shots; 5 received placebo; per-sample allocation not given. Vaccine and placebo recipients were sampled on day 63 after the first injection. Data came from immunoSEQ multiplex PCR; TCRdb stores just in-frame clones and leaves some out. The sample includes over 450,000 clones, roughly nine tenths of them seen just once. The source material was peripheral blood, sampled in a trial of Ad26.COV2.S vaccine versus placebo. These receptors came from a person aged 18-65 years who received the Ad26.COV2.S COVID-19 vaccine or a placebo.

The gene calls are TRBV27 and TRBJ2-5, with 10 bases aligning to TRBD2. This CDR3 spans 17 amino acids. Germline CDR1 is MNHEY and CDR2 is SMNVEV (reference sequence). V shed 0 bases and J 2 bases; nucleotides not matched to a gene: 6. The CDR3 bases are TGTGCCAGCAGTTTATCGGGACTAGCGAGAAATCAAGAGACCCAGTACTTC. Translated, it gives CASSLSGLARNQETQYF.

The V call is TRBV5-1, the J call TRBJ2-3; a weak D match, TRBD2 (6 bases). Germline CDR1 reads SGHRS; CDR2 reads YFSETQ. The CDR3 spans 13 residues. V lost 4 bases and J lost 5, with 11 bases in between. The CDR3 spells CASSRGAGDTQYF. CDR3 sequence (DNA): TGCGCCAGCAGCCGCGGGGCGGGAGATACGCAGTATTTT.

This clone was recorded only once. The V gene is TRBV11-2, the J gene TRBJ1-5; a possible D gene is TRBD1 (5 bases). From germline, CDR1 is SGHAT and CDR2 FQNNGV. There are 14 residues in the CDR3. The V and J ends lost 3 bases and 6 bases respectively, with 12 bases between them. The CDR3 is CASSLAGSSQPQHF. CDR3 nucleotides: TGTGCCAGCAGCTTGGCAGGGTCGTCTCAGCCCCAGCATTTT.

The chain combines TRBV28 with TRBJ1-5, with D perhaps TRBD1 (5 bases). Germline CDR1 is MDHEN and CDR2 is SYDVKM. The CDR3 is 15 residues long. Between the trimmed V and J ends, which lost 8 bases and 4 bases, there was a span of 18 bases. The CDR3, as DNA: TGTGCCAGCCTAATTGCGACAGAGCTAAATCAGCCCCAGCATTTT. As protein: CASLIATELNQPQHF. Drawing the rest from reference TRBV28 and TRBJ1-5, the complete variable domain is DVKVTQSSRYLVKRTGEKVFLECVQDMDHENMFWYRQDPGLGLRLIYFSYDVKMKEKGDIPEGYSVSREKKERFSLILESASTNQTSMYLCASLIATELNQPQHFGDGTRLSIL.

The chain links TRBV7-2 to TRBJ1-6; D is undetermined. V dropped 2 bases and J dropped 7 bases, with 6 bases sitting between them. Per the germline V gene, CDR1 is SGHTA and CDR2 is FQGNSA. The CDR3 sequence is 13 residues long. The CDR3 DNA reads TGTGCCAGCAGCTTAACTGGGAATTCACCCCTCCACTTT. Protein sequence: CASSLTGNSPLHF.

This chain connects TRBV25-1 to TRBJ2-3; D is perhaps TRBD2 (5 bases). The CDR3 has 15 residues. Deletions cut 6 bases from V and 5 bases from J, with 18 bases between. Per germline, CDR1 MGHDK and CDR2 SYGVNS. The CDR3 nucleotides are TGTGCCAGCAGACTCACTAGTGCCGCCCGAGATACGCAGTATTTT. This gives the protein CASRLTSAARDTQYF.

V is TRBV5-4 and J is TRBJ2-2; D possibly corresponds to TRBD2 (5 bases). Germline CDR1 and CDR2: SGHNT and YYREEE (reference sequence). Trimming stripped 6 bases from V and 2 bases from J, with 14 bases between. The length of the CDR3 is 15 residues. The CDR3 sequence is CASTIGGGNTGELFF. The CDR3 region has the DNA TGTGCCAGCACCATTGGAGGCGGCAACACCGGGGAGCTGTTTTTT.

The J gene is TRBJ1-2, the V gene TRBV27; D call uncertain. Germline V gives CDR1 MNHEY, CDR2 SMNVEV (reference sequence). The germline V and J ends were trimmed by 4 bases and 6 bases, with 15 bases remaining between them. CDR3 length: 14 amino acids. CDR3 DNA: TGTGCCAGCAGTTACGGAGGGCGCGGGGATGGCTACACCTTC. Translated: CASSYGGRGDGYTF.

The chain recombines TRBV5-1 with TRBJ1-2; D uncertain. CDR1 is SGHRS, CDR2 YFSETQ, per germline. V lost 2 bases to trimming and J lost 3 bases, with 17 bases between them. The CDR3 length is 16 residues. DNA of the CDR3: TGCGCCAGCAGCTTATTGTATGGTGGGTCCGACTATGGCTACACCTTC. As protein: CASSLLYGGSDYGYTF. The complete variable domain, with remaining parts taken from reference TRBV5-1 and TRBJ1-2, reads KAGVTQTPRYLIKTRGQQVTLSCSPISGHRSVSWYQQTPGQGLQFLFEYFSETQRNKGNFPGRFSGRQFSNSRSEMNVSTLELGDSALYLCASSLLYGGSDYGYTFGSGTRLTVV.

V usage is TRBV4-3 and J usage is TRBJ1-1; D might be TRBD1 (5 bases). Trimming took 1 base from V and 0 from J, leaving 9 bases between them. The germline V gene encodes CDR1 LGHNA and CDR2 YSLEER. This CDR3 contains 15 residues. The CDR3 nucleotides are TGCGCCAGCAGCCAAGGAGCAGGGCTGAACACTGAAGCTTTCTTT. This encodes CASSQGAGLNTEAFF.

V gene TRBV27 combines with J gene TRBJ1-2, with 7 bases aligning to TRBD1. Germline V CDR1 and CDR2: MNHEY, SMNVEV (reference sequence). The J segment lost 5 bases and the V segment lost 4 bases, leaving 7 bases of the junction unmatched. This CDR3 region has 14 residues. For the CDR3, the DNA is TGTGCCAGCAGTTCCCAGACAGGGAATTATGGCTACACCTTC. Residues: CASSSQTGNYGYTF.

The CDR3 sequence: CAWSFPYTEAFF. DNA of the CDR3: TGTGCCTGGAGTTTTCCCTACACTGAAGCTTTCTTT. This chain uses TRBV30 with TRBJ1-1; unclear D gene. Trimming pared 2 bases from V and 3 bases from J, leaving 7 bases between. The CDR3 has 12 residues. Germline values: CDR1 GTSNPN, CDR2 SVGIG (reference sequence).

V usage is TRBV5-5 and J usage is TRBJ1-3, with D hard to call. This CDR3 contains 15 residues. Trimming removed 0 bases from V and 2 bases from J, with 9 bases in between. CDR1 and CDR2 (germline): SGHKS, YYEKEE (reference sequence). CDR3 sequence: CASSLAWSPGNTIYF. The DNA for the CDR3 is TGTGCCAGCAGCTTGGCCTGGTCTCCTGGAAACACCATATATTTT.

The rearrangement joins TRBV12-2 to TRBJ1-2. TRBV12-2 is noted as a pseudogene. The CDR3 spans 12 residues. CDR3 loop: CASRSRSYGYTF. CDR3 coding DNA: TGTGCAAGTCGCTCGAGGAGCTATGGCTACACCTTC.